This T cell receptor beta chain comes out of a study of PD-1 blockade in classical Hodgkin lymphoma. Whole-study findings and limits: Underlying causes for the observed repertoire differences were not defined, possibly disease activity or prior therapy.

As for time point: cycle 4 day 1 (C4D1), after less than seven weeks of nivolumab. All the patients suffered relapse after autologous stem cell transplantation, and brentuximab vedotin exposure differed. Remarks on this clone: Its antigen is unidentified.

Measured with immunoSEQ multiplex PCR; TCRdb has only the in-frame clones, and not every one. The sample contains about 33,000 clones, approximately 67% of which appear only once. The TCR was taken from a human donor with classical Hodgkin lymphoma. Here the sequenced sample was peripheral blood mononuclear cells (PBMCs), taken before the fourth cycle of nivolumab.

CDR3 protein: CASSIAQASYTF. The CDR3, as DNA: TGTGCCAGTAGTATAGCCCAGGCGAGCTACACCTTC. The chain has TRBV19 and TRBJ1-2; unclear D gene. Germline assignment: CDR1 LNHDA and CDR2 SQIVND (reference sequence). The V gene lost 1 base and the J gene lost 9 bases, with 9 bases spanning the gap. The length of the CDR3 is 12 residues.